This T cell receptor beta chain was sequenced for a study of blood T cell repertoires in COVID-19. A note on this clone: The sample holds other DNA sequences that translate to the same CDR3.

Source study methods: Counts of nucleated cells, estimated from reference gene primer amplification, were obtained. Assay used: immunoSEQ multiplex PCR; TCRdb lists only in-frame clones, some missing. V and J calls and clone size are copied from that table; D and trimming were computed from the DNA. Of approximately 210,000 clones listed, around 84% are singletons. What was sequenced was peripheral blood. This TCR came from a woman of 80 years or more with COVID-19, enrolled during active disease.

The DNA for the CDR3 is TGCGCCAGCAGCTTGGGTGGGAGCAGCAATCAGCCCCAGCATTTT. It is translated as CASSLGGSSNQPQHF. J is TRBJ1-5 and V is TRBV5-1; D unclear. V lost 0 bases to trimming and J lost 1 base, with 8 bases between them. From germline, CDR1 is SGHRS and CDR2 YFSETQ. The CDR3 is made up of 15 amino acids.